These 10 T cell receptor beta chains were sequenced from one sample in a study of PD-1 blockade in classical Hodgkin lymphoma. The time point is: cycle 4 day 1 (C4D1), after five to seven weeks of nivolumab. Each and every patient relapsed after autologous stem cell transplantation, and patients got differing brentuximab vedotin exposure. The assay was immunoSEQ multiplex PCR, and TCRdb's table has in-frame clones only and misses some. The sample contains about 4,200 clones, roughly 71% of which appear only once. The source material was peripheral blood mononuclear cells (PBMCs), sampled before the fourth cycle of nivolumab. All receptors come from a human donor with classical Hodgkin lymphoma.

V gene TRBV6-5 combines with J gene TRBJ1-1; no clear D. V was clipped by 2 bases and J by 1 base, with 14 bases between them. Germline CDR1 and CDR2: MNHEY and SVGAGI. The CDR3 is 16 amino acids. CDR3 protein: CASSYGGNGRNTEAFF. CDR3 sequence (DNA): TGTGCCAGCAGTTACGGAGGGAACGGGAGGAACACTGAAGCTTTCTTT.

This chain connects TRBV21-1 to TRBJ2-6. TRBV21-1 is described as a pseudogene. The CDR3 runs 17 residues. The chain's CDR3 is CASSSFLQQSRANVLTF. For the CDR3, the DNA is TGTGCCAGCAGCTCGTTTCTACAACAAAGTCGGGCCAACGTCCTGACTTTC.

V usage is TRBV4-3 and J usage is TRBJ2-3, with 11 bases identical to TRBD2. V was pared by 4 bases and J by 2 bases, with 2 bases of the junction left unmatched. Germline V lookup: CDR1 LGHNA, CDR2 YSLEER. The CDR3 runs to 15 residues. In DNA form, the CDR3 reads TGCGCCAGCAGCCTGGGACTAGCGGACACAGATACGCAGTATTTT. Translating gives CASSLGLADTDTQYF.

This clone was found a few times. The V gene is TRBV7-2, the J gene TRBJ1-1, with TRBD1 as a possible D gene (5 bases). The CDR3 sequence is 14 residues long. Trimming removed 1 base from V and 4 bases from J, with 10 bases in between. Germline-derived CDR1 and CDR2 are SGHTA and FQGNSA. CDR3: CASSLDTGRTEAFF. The CDR3 bases are TGTGCCAGCAGCTTAGATACAGGACGCACTGAAGCTTTCTTT.

The rearrangement links TRBV7-2 to TRBJ2-7, with 10 bases lining up with TRBD1. The CDR3 spans 17 residues. Germline CDR1 is SGHTA and CDR2 is FQGNSA. V was clipped by 2 bases and J by 6 bases; unmatched bases: 13. As DNA, the CDR3 is TGTGCCAGCAGCTTAATAAGTCTGGCGGGACAGGGGACCGAGCAGTACTTC. It codes for CASSLISLAGQGTEQYF.

DNA for the CDR3: TGTGCCAGTCAGCGGGAGGGCCGTCGGGAGCAGTTCTTC. It encodes CASQREGRREQFF. This sequence joins TRBV2 and TRBJ2-1; 10 bases align to TRBD2. Germline CDR1 and CDR2: SNHLY and FYNNEI. Germline trimming cut 9 bases from V and 10 bases from J; bases unmatched to any gene: 9. CDR3 size: 13 residues.

This clone showed up just a few times. The chain is built from TRBV9 and TRBJ1-6, with TRBD1 as a possible D gene (6 bases). The V gene lost 4 bases and the J gene lost 4 bases, with 12 bases spanning the gap. The CDR3 consists of 15 residues. Germline CDR1 reads SGDLS; CDR2 reads YYNGEE. The CDR3 sequence is CASSPTDSYNSPLHF. The CDR3, as DNA: TGTGCCAGCAGCCCCACGGACAGTTATAATTCACCCCTCCACTTT.

For the CDR3, the DNA is TGTGCCAGCAGCTTAGAGCACTCCTACGAGCAGTACTTC. This encodes CASSLEHSYEQYF. The chain joins TRBV7-3 to TRBJ2-7; D not resolved. The germline gives CDR1 SGHTA, CDR2 FQGTGA. The CDR3 consists of 13 residues. The V and J ends lost 2 bases and 0 bases respectively, with 5 bases between them. The full variable domain, completed using reference TRBV7-3 and TRBJ2-7, is GAGVSQTPSNKVTEKGKYVELRCDPISGHTALYWYRQSLGQGPEFLIYFQGTGAADDSGLPNDRFFAVRPEGSVSTLKIQRTERGDSAVYLCASSLEHSYEQYFGPGTRLTVT.

This chain joins TRBV6-1 and TRBJ1-2; no reliable D call. Germline assignment: CDR1 MNHNS and CDR2 SASEGT. Deletions cut 3 bases from V and 5 bases from J, with 7 bases between. CDR3 length: 12 amino acids. The CDR3, as DNA: TGTGCCAGCAGTGATTCACGATATGGCTACACCTTC. Its protein is CASSDSRYGYTF.

The chain uses TRBV5-1 and TRBJ2-5; 10 bases are shared with TRBD2. This CDR3 region has 16 residues. Trimming cost V 3 bases and J 0 bases; bases outside gene matches: 5. CDR1 is SGHRS, CDR2 YFSETQ, per germline. The CDR3 is CASSWGLAMNQETQYF. In DNA form, the CDR3 reads TGCGCCAGCAGCTGGGGACTAGCGATGAACCAAGAGACCCAGTACTTC.